These 11 T cell receptor beta chains share one sample of origin, sequenced in a study of spatial heterogeneity in lung cancer. Via MiXCR, TCRdb re-called the 5' RACE reads, giving one row per CDR3 protein. The sample lists about 92,000 distinct CDR3 sequences; approximately 12% were seen once. Time point specified: sample taken at primary tumor resection. This specimen was PBMCs, taken at surgery. The receptors stem from a male donor with early-stage non-small cell lung cancer.

The chain uses TRBV6-5 and TRBJ2-1; 9 nucleotides match TRBD2. V shed 4 bases, J shed 9 bases, and the junction held 13 bases outside the gene matches. The CDR3 contains 16 residues. Germline V CDR1 and CDR2: MNHEY, SVGAGI. The CDR3 DNA reads as TGTGCCAGCAGTTCCCCTCTGGCGGGAGGGCCGATTGAGCAGTTCTTC. It encodes CASSSPLAGGPIEQFF.

The chain couples TRBV20-1 to TRBJ2-7; D might be TRBD1 (6 bases). Deletions cut 5 bases from V and 5 bases from J, with 22 bases between. The CDR3 is 15 amino acids. Germline values: CDR1 DFQATT, CDR2 SNEGSKA (reference sequence). This CDR3 is CSAYGQTLLGNEQYF. In DNA form, the CDR3 reads TGCAGTGCTTACGGACAGACGCTCCTGGGGAACGAGCAGTACTTC.

This clonotype was counted between two and nine times. The chain combines TRBV27 with TRBJ1-5; D gene ambiguous. Trimming removed 5 bases at V and 0 bases at J, with 8 bases between. Germline V gene data show CDR1 as MNHEY and CDR2 as SMNVEV (reference sequence). The CDR3 spans 14 residues. The CDR3 DNA reads as TGTGCCAGCAGTCCAAGGGATAGCAATCAGCCCCAGCATTTT. Translation: CASSPRDSNQPQHF.

This clonotype was observed a handful of times. V gene TRBV6-4 combines with J gene TRBJ2-3; no clear D. With 3 bases removed from V and 2 bases from J, the gap between germline ends came to 9 bases. Germline CDR1 is MRHNA and CDR2 is SNTAGT. The CDR3 extends over 14 amino acids. CDR3 amino acids: CASSETITTDTQYF. The DNA of the CDR3 is TGTGCCAGCAGTGAGACCATAACCACAGATACGCAGTATTTT.

Worth noting for this clonotype: Possible read error: a much larger clone is one base away. The V and J genes are TRBV11-1 and TRBJ2-7; no clear D gene. CDR1 is SGHAT, CDR2 FQDESV, per germline (reference sequence). CDR3 size: 15 residues. The CDR3 nucleotides are TGTGCCAACAGCTTTAGTCTTGCCAGCTCCTACGAGCAGTACTTC. Amino acids: CANSFSLASSYEQYF.

The CDR3, as DNA: TGTGCCAGCAGCCTAGGACTAGCGGGAGCATCAGATACGCAGTATTTT. Its translation is CASSLGLAGASDTQYF. The V call is TRBV7-2, the J call TRBJ2-3, with TRBD2 matching 13 bases. Germline V gene lookup returns CDR1 SGHTA and CDR2 FQGNSA. V lost 5 bases and J lost 4; bases outside the gene matches: 6. There are 16 residues in the CDR3.

V and J are TRBV3-1 and TRBJ2-6; possible D gene TRBD1, 6 bases. The V end was cut by 2 bases, the J end by 0 bases, with 14 bases between. CDR3 length: 18 amino acids. Germline V gene sequence: CDR1 LGHDT, CDR2 YNNKEL (reference sequence). CDR3 nucleotides: TGTGCCAGCAGCCAAAGGATTACAGGGACCTCTGGGGCCAACGTCCTGACTTTC. This encodes CASSQRITGTSGANVLTF.

This sequence joins TRBV7-8 and TRBJ2-1; 13 positions agree with TRBD2. Germline assignment: CDR1 SGHVS and CDR2 FQNEAQ. J was trimmed by 1 base and V by 8 bases; bases with no gene match: 5. The CDR3 covers 16 residues. CDR3 in amino acids: CASSWTSGGSYNEQFF. As DNA, the CDR3 is TGTGCCAGCTCCTGGACTAGCGGGGGTTCCTACAATGAGCAGTTCTTC.

This clonotype turned up a few times. The rearrangement joins TRBV10-3 to TRBJ1-1, with D possibly TRBD1 on 5 matching bases. The CDR3 length is 15 residues. Germline V lookup: CDR1 ENHRY, CDR2 SYGVKD. Between the trimmed V and J ends, which lost 1 base and 2 bases, there was a span of 11 bases. The CDR3 nucleotides are TGTGCCATCAGTGAGTTCCAGGGAGTAAACACTGAAGCTTTCTTT. Protein sequence: CAISEFQGVNTEAFF.

The CDR3 here is CASSKALAGGVTDTQYF. The CDR3 DNA follows: TGTGCCAGCAGCAAGGCCCTAGCGGGAGGGGTCACAGATACGCAGTATTTT. V usage is TRBV21-1 and J usage is TRBJ2-3; TRBD2 was called by the table and not checked on the DNA. TRBV21-1 represents a pseudogene. The CDR3 extends over 17 amino acids.

There are many counts of this clonotype. The V call is TRBV7-2, the J call TRBJ2-2; D is unresolved. Germline V gene data show CDR1 as SGHTA and CDR2 as FQGNSA. This CDR3 has 13 amino acids. V lost 5 bases and J 6 bases, leaving 10 bases between the germline ends. The CDR3 here is CASSLDPPGELFF. The CDR3 DNA follows: TGTGCCAGCAGCCTCGACCCTCCCGGGGAGCTGTTTTTT. The variable domain in full, completed from reference TRBV7-2 and TRBJ2-2, reads GAGVSQSPSNKVTEKGKDVELRCDPISGHTALYWYRQSLGQGLEFLIYFQGNSAPDKSGLPSDRFSAERTGGSVSTLTIQRTQQEDSAVYLCASSLDPPGELFFGEGSRLTVL.